Listed here are 11 T cell receptor beta chains from one sample, sequenced in a study of glioma-infiltrating T cells. Amplification of TCR alpha and beta CDR3 regions from RNA used iRepertoire nested multiplex PCR. Using its own MiXCR run on the multiplex PCR reads, TCRdb lists one record per CDR3 protein. The sample has under 150,000 distinct CDR3 sequences, around 25% seen once. Material for sequencing was glioma tissue, nonneoplastic brain tissue, or PBMCs (not recorded which). The receptors shown here come from a human donor with low-grade glioma or glioblastoma, undergoing nonglioma brain surgery, or in good health (not recorded which).

This chain connects TRBV11-2 to TRBJ2-2; no firm D call. The CDR3 spans 14 residues. V gave up 5 bases and J gave up 4 bases, with 11 bases separating them. Germline values: CDR1 SGHAT, CDR2 FQNNGV. CDR3 amino acids: CASSPSRSTGELFF. CDR3 coding DNA: TGTGCCAGCAGCCCGTCGAGGAGCACCGGGGAGCTGTTTTTT. Drawing the rest from reference TRBV11-2 and TRBJ2-2, the complete variable domain is EAGVAQSPRYKIIEKRQSVAFWCNPISGHATLYWYQQILGQGPKLLIQFQNNGVVDDSQLPKDRFSAERLKGVDSTLKIQPAKLEDSAVYLCASSPSRSTGELFFGEGSRLTVL.

This clonotype was counted only a few times. The V and J genes are TRBV24-1 and TRBJ1-2, with D tentatively TRBD1 (5 bases). The CDR3 contains 14 residues. Germline V lookup: CDR1 KGHDR, CDR2 SFDVKD. V was clipped by 4 bases and J by 6 bases, with 14 bases between them. In DNA, the CDR3 is TGTGCCACCAGTGACCCCGGGACCCTGAATGGCTACACCTTC. Translation gives CATSDPGTLNGYTF.

The V and J genes are TRBV2 and TRBJ2-3; D possibly corresponds to TRBD2 (6 bases). This CDR3 contains 15 residues. Germline V lookup: CDR1 SNHLY, CDR2 FYNNEI. Trimming pared 7 bases from V and 1 base from J, leaving 15 bases between. CDR3 residues: CASMAQGLRTDTQYF. The CDR3 DNA reads as TGTGCCAGCATGGCCCAGGGACTCCGCACAGATACGCAGTATTTT.

This clonotype was seen ten or more times. The chain has TRBV28 and TRBJ2-2; 8 bases are a match to TRBD2. Per the germline V gene, CDR1 is MDHEN and CDR2 is SYDVKM. There are 12 residues in the CDR3. With V trimmed by 8 bases and J by 5 bases, 1 base remained unmatched. In DNA form, the CDR3 reads TGTGCCAGCCGGGGGGGGACCGGGGAGCTGTTTTTT. Translation gives CASRGGTGELFF.

This clonotype has at least ten counts. The chain employs TRBV20-1 and TRBJ2-1, with D possibly matching TRBD1 (5 bases). This CDR3 contains 10 residues. Germline CDR1 reads DFQATT; CDR2 reads SNEGSKA (reference sequence). The germline V and J ends were trimmed by 5 bases and 10 bases, with 9 bases remaining between them. CDR3: CSALRGEQFF. The CDR3 nucleotides are TGCAGTGCTCTAAGGGGCGAGCAGTTCTTC.

The chain links TRBV4-1 to TRBJ2-7; D is unresolved. Germline V gene sequence: CDR1 MGHRA, CDR2 YSYEKL. This CDR3 comprises 12 residues. The DNA for the CDR3 is TGCGCCAGCAGCCAAGTTCGAAATGAGCAGTTCGTC. Translated: CASSQVRNEQFV.

CDR3 coding DNA: TGTGCCAGCAGCTTAGCTAGCGGAGACACAGATACGCAGTATTTT. Its protein is CASSLASGDTDTQYF. The J gene is TRBJ2-3, the V gene TRBV7-9; TRBD2 is a possible D gene (6 bases). The CDR3 is made up of 15 amino acids. V gave up 0 bases and J gave up 2 bases, with 9 bases separating them. The germline V gene has CDR1 SEHNR and CDR2 FQNEAQ (reference sequence).

The V call is TRBV7-2, the J call TRBJ2-1; D is uncertain. The CDR3 length is 14 residues. Germline loops: CDR1 SGHTA, CDR2 FQGNSA. V gave up 7 bases and J gave up 8 bases, with 18 bases separating them. DNA of the CDR3: TGTGCCAGCACCCTCTCATTATCGATCGATGAGCAGTTCTTC. Its translation is CASTLSLSIDEQFF.

V and J are TRBV18 and TRBJ1-2; the D gene is possibly TRBD1 (6 bases). The CDR3 covers 14 residues. Germline CDR1 and CDR2: KGHSH and LQKENI. With 2 bases removed from V and 4 bases from J, the gap between germline ends came to 11 bases. The CDR3 DNA reads as TGTGCCAGCTCACCAGCAACGGACAGCTATGGCTACACCTTC. Its translation is CASSPATDSYGYTF.

V and J are TRBV6-1 and TRBJ2-7, with D maybe TRBD1 (6 bases). V lost 2 bases, J lost 0 bases, and 8 bases lay in between. From germline, CDR1 is MNHNS and CDR2 SASEGT. The CDR3 totals 14 residues. The chain's CDR3 is CASSEQGGSYEQYV. CDR3 in DNA: TGTGCCAGCAGTGAACAAGGGGGCTCCTACGAGCAGTACGTC.

This clonotype was detected once. The rearrangement joins TRBV20-1 to TRBJ1-3; a weak D match, TRBD1 (5 bases). This CDR3 contains 12 residues. CDR1 and CDR2 (germline): DFQATT, SNEGSKA (reference sequence). The CDR3 loop reads CSVEGTQNTIYF. The DNA for the CDR3 is TGCAGCGTTGAAGGGACCCAAAACACCATATATTTT.